Shown below are 26 T cell receptor beta chains from a single sample sequenced in a study of blood T cell repertoires in COVID-19. The repertoire was sequenced with immunoSEQ multiplex PCR; TCRdb's copy has only in-frame clones and lacks some. The table shows fewer than 250,000 clones, with around 92% occurring only once. Specimen: PBMCs or T cells enriched from blood (not recorded which). The receptors come from a woman younger than 30 who had recovered from COVID-19.

A remark on this clone: At the DNA level, this CDR3 is encoded by other sequences in the same sample as well. V gene TRBV30 combines with J gene TRBJ1-2; 7 bases fit TRBD1. V was pared by 1 base and J by 5 bases, with 1 base of the junction left unmatched. The CDR3 covers 12 residues. Germline V lookup: CDR1 GTSNPN, CDR2 SVGIG (reference sequence). CDR3 in DNA: TGTGCCTGGAGTGGACAGGGTTATGGCTACACCTTC. Amino acids: CAWSGQGYGYTF.

The chain carries TRBV12-3 or TRBV12-4 and TRBJ1-1; 9 bases are shared with TRBD1. V trimming: 5 bases; J trimming: 4 bases; junction bases outside the gene matches: 2. This CDR3 comprises 13 residues. The CDR3: CASSGTGRTEAFF. Written as DNA, the CDR3 is TGTGCCAGCAGTGGGACAGGGCGCACTGAAGCTTTCTTT.

V and J are TRBV3-1 (or the pseudogene TRBV3-2) and TRBJ2-5; D is unresolved. The CDR3 consists of 15 residues. Per germline, CDR1 LGHDT and CDR2 YNNKEL (reference sequence). V was shortened by 0 bases and J by 1 base, with 9 bases between the two germline ends. The CDR3 nucleotides are TGTGCCAGCAGCCAAGATCCCGTGGCCCAAGAGACCCAGTACTTC. The encoded protein is CASSQDPVAQETQYF.

The rearrangement uses TRBV7-9 and TRBJ1-2; 9 bases align to TRBD1. The CDR3 is 14 residues long. Germline V gene data show CDR1 as SEHNR and CDR2 as FQNEAQ (reference sequence). V lost 6 bases to trimming and J lost 4 bases; unmatched junction nucleotides: 6. CDR3 residues: CASSRRTGAYGYTF. The CDR3 DNA sequence: TGTGCCAGCAGTCGACGGACAGGGGCCTATGGCTACACCTTC. The full variable domain, in which reference TRBV7-9 and TRBJ1-2 provide the parts outside the CDR3, is DTGVSQNPRHKITKRGQNVTFRCDPISEHNRLYWYRQTLGQGPEFLTYFQNEAQLEKSRLLSDRFSAERPKGSFSTLEIQRTEQGDSAMYLCASSRRTGAYGYTFGSGTRLTVV.

The chain couples TRBV10-3 to TRBJ2-7; D not resolved. Trimming pared 0 bases from V and 0 bases from J, leaving 12 bases between. Germline lookup yields CDR1 ENHRY and CDR2 SYGVKD. The CDR3 extends over 16 amino acids. As DNA, the CDR3 is TGTGCCATCAGTGAGTCCGCCTACGCGAGCTCCTACGAGCAGTACTTC. Encoded protein: CAISESAYASSYEQYF.

The chain recombines TRBV7-2 with TRBJ2-3, with D possibly matching TRBD2 (5 bases). CDR1 and CDR2 from the germline V gene are SGHTA and FQGNSA. V shed 5 bases and J shed 2 bases, with 8 bases lying between them. The CDR3 totals 13 residues. This chain's CDR3 is CASSDYYTDTQYF. CDR3 bases: TGTGCCAGCAGCGACTACTACACAGATACGCAGTATTTT.

The genes are TRBV7-2 and TRBJ2-5; 14 bases are a match to TRBD2. With 5 bases clipped from V and 5 bases from J, the junction kept 7 bases outside the gene matches. The CDR3 runs 16 residues. The germline gives CDR1 SGHTA, CDR2 FQGNSA. The CDR3 nucleotides are TGTGCCAGCAGCCAGGGGGGACTAGCGGGGGCGGAGACCCAGTACTTC. Its translation is CASSQGGLAGAETQYF.

This clone was observed many times. The genes are TRBV11-3 and TRBJ2-2; the D gene is possibly TRBD1 (6 bases). The V gene's germline CDR1 is SGHNT and CDR2 YENEEA. Trimming cost V 11 bases and J 2 bases, with 18 bases left between them. The CDR3 has 15 amino acids. The CDR3 spells CASPRGTANTGELFF. As DNA, the CDR3 is TGTGCCTCCCCAAGGGGGACGGCCAACACCGGGGAGCTGTTTTTT.

This chain uses TRBV28 with TRBJ1-1; 8 bases line up with TRBD1. CDR1 MDHEN and CDR2 SYDVKM come from the germline V gene. The CDR3 length is 14 residues. V trimming: 3 bases; J trimming: 6 bases; junction bases outside the gene matches: 6. The CDR3 here is CASSLGDRGAEAFF. In DNA form, the CDR3 reads TGTGCCAGCAGTTTGGGAGACAGGGGAGCTGAAGCTTTCTTT. Full variable domain (missing parts from reference TRBV28 and TRBJ1-1): DVKVTQSSRYLVKRTGEKVFLECVQDMDHENMFWYRQDPGLGLRLIYFSYDVKMKEKGDIPEGYSVSREKKERFSLILESASTNQTSMYLCASSLGDRGAEAFFGQGTRLTVV.

The V gene is TRBV7-9, the J gene TRBJ1-1, with D perhaps matching TRBD1 (6 bases). The CDR3 is 15 amino acids. V was shortened by 0 bases and J by 5 bases, with 13 bases between the two germline ends. Germline CDR1 reads SEHNR; CDR2 reads FQNEAQ (reference sequence). In DNA form, the CDR3 reads TGTGCCAGCAGCTTAGCAAGCAGGGGACGAACTGAAGCTTTCTTT. It is translated as CASSLASRGRTEAFF.

The J gene is TRBJ2-3, the V gene TRBV9, with TRBD1 identical over 8 bases. The CDR3 is 15 residues long. V was pared by 3 bases and J by 4 bases, with 7 bases of the junction left unmatched. The germline CDR1 and CDR2 sequences are SGDLS and YYNGEE. The CDR3 region has the DNA TGTGCCAGCAGCGAGACAGGGGCGCACGCAGATACGCAGTATTTT. Residues: CASSETGAHADTQYF.

The chain carries TRBV18 and TRBJ1-4; 11 bases are a match to TRBD1. The V segment lost 2 bases and the J segment 8 bases; nucleotides outside the gene matches: 4. Per germline, CDR1 KGHSH and CDR2 LQKENI. The CDR3 is 15 residues long. As DNA, the CDR3 is TGTGCCAGCTCACCAGGACAGGGGGCGCGCGAAAAACTGTTTTTT. This sequence encodes CASSPGQGAREKLFF.

CDR3 DNA sequence: TGTGCCAGCAGGAATTTGGCGGGGGGCAATGAGCAGTTCTTC. The encoded protein is CASRNLAGGNEQFF. The rearrangement links TRBV6-5 to TRBJ2-1; 8 nucleotides agree with TRBD2. The CDR3 has 14 amino acids. The trim removed 6 bases at V and 6 bases at J, leaving 7 bases unmatched. Germline V gene sequence: CDR1 MNHEY, CDR2 SVGAGI.

The chain employs TRBV7-9 and TRBJ1-5, with a tentative D call TRBD1 (5 bases). This CDR3 spans 14 amino acids. Germline V lookup: CDR1 SEHNR, CDR2 FQNEAQ (reference sequence). The V end was cut by 1 base, the J end by 6 bases, with 10 bases between. CDR3 loop: CASSLGAGPQPQHF. For the CDR3, the DNA is TGTGCCAGCAGCTTAGGGGCAGGGCCTCAGCCCCAGCATTTT.

The chain links TRBV5-1 to TRBJ1-3; D might be TRBD1 (6 bases). This CDR3 comprises 17 residues. In germline, CDR1 is SGHRS, CDR2 YFSETQ. The V and J ends lost 4 bases and 0 bases respectively, with 17 bases between them. CDR3 region: CASSPWTEKISGNTIYF. Written as DNA, the CDR3 is TGCGCCAGCAGCCCCTGGACAGAGAAAATCTCTGGAAACACCATATATTTT.

This clone came up a few times. V usage is TRBV7-9 and J usage is TRBJ2-5, with 9 bases that match TRBD1. Unmatched junction bases numbered 2, after V lost 5 bases and J lost 4 bases. Germline V CDR1 and CDR2: SEHNR, FQNEAQ (reference sequence). This CDR3 spans 13 amino acids. DNA of the CDR3: TGTGCCAGCAGCCAGACAGGGGGAGAGACCCAGTACTTC. It is translated as CASSQTGGETQYF. The full variable domain, in which reference TRBV7-9 and TRBJ2-5 provide the parts outside the CDR3, is DTGVSQNPRHKITKRGQNVTFRCDPISEHNRLYWYRQTLGQGPEFLTYFQNEAQLEKSRLLSDRFSAERPKGSFSTLEIQRTEQGDSAMYLCASSQTGGETQYFGPGTRLLVL.

The V call is TRBV6-6, the J call TRBJ2-5; 8 bases align to TRBD1. Germline CDR1 reads MNHNY; CDR2 reads SVGAGI (reference sequence). The length of the CDR3 is 13 residues. CDR3 sequence (DNA): TGTGCTTGCACCAGGGGGCGCGAGGAGACCCAGTACTTC. Translation gives CACTRGREETQYF.

A single count supports this clone. The rearrangement joins TRBV27 to TRBJ2-1; 9 bases line up with TRBD1. The V gene's germline CDR1 is MNHEY and CDR2 SMNVEV (reference sequence). The CDR3 has 15 residues. V lost 7 bases and J lost 4; bases outside the gene matches: 8. The CDR3 spells CASNRQGGQYNEQFF. CDR3 in DNA: TGTGCCAGCAATCGACAGGGGGGGCAATACAATGAGCAGTTCTTC.

This clone was seen only once. The genes are TRBV11-2 and TRBJ1-4, with 10 bases fitting TRBD1. The trim removed 1 base at V and 8 bases at J, leaving 1 base unmatched. This CDR3 is 14 amino acids long. Germline CDR1 reads SGHAT; CDR2 reads FQNNGV. CDR3 sequence reads: CASSLGDRGEKLFF. The CDR3 region has the DNA TGTGCCAGCAGCTTAGGGGACAGGGGAGAAAAACTGTTTTTT.

The V gene is TRBV3-1 (or the pseudogene TRBV3-2), the J gene TRBJ2-6; the match to TRBD1 covers 12 bases. V lost 4 bases to trimming and J lost 5 bases; unmatched junction nucleotides: 3. Looked up from germline, CDR1 is LGHDT and CDR2 is YNNKEL (reference sequence). The CDR3 spans 16 residues. The CDR3 here is CASSPGQGARANVLTF. CDR3 sequence (DNA): TGTGCCAGCAGCCCGGGACAGGGGGCTAGGGCCAACGTCCTGACTTTC.

The chain uses TRBV2 and TRBJ2-7, with TRBD2 identical over 14 bases. Germline trimming cut 7 bases from V and 2 bases from J; bases unmatched to any gene: 10. Per the germline V gene, CDR1 is SNHLY and CDR2 is FYNNEI. CDR3 length equals 17 residues. The CDR3 DNA reads as TGTGCCAGCATTATGACTAGCGGGGGGGCCGTGACCTACGAGCAGTACTTC. Residues: CASIMTSGGAVTYEQYF.

This sequence joins TRBV6-1 and TRBJ1-4; 10 bases align to TRBD1. CDR1 and CDR2 from the germline V gene are MNHNS and SASEGT. The CDR3 totals 15 residues. V trimming: 3 bases; J trimming: 5 bases; junction bases outside the gene matches: 3. This CDR3 reads CASSDKGQGNEKLFF. CDR3 DNA: TGTGCCAGCAGTGACAAGGGACAGGGGAATGAAAAACTGTTTTTT.

In this sample, this clone turned up once. This chain links TRBV15 with TRBJ1-5; 8 bases match TRBD1. Germline values: CDR1 LNHNV, CDR2 YYDKDF (reference sequence). J gave up 0 bases and V 0 bases, and 4 bases lay outside the gene matches. This CDR3 has 17 residues. The CDR3 protein is CATSRDNRGYSNQPQHF. CDR3 DNA sequence: TGTGCCACCAGCAGAGATAACAGGGGGTATAGCAATCAGCCCCAGCATTTT.

Only one count was recorded for this clone. The chain uses TRBV6-1 and TRBJ1-3; D gene ambiguous. Germline CDR1 MNHNS, CDR2 SASEGT. The CDR3 has 13 residues. Between the trimmed V and J ends, which lost 2 bases and 4 bases, there was a span of 6 bases. The CDR3 protein is CASSESGGNTIYF. The DNA of the CDR3 is TGTGCCAGCAGTGAATCCGGGGGAAACACCATATATTTT.

The CDR3 sequence is CAWTGTSGEGYTF. Here the CDR3 DNA reads TGTGCCTGGACCGGGACGTCTGGGGAGGGGTACACCTTC. This rearrangement joins TRBV30 to TRBJ1-2; a possible D gene is TRBD1 (5 bases). Germline V gene lookup returns CDR1 GTSNPN and CDR2 SVGIG (reference sequence). There are 13 residues in the CDR3. V lost 4 bases, J lost 11 bases, and 20 bases lay in between.

This chain uses TRBV5-4 with TRBJ2-5; D is perhaps TRBD1 (5 bases). The CDR3 has 17 amino acids. V lost 0 bases and J lost 2, with 17 bases in between. The germline gives CDR1 SGHNT, CDR2 YYREEE (reference sequence). CDR3: CASSLEGWWVEQETQYF. The CDR3 region has the DNA TGTGCCAGCAGCTTGGAGGGGTGGTGGGTCGAGCAAGAGACCCAGTACTTC.